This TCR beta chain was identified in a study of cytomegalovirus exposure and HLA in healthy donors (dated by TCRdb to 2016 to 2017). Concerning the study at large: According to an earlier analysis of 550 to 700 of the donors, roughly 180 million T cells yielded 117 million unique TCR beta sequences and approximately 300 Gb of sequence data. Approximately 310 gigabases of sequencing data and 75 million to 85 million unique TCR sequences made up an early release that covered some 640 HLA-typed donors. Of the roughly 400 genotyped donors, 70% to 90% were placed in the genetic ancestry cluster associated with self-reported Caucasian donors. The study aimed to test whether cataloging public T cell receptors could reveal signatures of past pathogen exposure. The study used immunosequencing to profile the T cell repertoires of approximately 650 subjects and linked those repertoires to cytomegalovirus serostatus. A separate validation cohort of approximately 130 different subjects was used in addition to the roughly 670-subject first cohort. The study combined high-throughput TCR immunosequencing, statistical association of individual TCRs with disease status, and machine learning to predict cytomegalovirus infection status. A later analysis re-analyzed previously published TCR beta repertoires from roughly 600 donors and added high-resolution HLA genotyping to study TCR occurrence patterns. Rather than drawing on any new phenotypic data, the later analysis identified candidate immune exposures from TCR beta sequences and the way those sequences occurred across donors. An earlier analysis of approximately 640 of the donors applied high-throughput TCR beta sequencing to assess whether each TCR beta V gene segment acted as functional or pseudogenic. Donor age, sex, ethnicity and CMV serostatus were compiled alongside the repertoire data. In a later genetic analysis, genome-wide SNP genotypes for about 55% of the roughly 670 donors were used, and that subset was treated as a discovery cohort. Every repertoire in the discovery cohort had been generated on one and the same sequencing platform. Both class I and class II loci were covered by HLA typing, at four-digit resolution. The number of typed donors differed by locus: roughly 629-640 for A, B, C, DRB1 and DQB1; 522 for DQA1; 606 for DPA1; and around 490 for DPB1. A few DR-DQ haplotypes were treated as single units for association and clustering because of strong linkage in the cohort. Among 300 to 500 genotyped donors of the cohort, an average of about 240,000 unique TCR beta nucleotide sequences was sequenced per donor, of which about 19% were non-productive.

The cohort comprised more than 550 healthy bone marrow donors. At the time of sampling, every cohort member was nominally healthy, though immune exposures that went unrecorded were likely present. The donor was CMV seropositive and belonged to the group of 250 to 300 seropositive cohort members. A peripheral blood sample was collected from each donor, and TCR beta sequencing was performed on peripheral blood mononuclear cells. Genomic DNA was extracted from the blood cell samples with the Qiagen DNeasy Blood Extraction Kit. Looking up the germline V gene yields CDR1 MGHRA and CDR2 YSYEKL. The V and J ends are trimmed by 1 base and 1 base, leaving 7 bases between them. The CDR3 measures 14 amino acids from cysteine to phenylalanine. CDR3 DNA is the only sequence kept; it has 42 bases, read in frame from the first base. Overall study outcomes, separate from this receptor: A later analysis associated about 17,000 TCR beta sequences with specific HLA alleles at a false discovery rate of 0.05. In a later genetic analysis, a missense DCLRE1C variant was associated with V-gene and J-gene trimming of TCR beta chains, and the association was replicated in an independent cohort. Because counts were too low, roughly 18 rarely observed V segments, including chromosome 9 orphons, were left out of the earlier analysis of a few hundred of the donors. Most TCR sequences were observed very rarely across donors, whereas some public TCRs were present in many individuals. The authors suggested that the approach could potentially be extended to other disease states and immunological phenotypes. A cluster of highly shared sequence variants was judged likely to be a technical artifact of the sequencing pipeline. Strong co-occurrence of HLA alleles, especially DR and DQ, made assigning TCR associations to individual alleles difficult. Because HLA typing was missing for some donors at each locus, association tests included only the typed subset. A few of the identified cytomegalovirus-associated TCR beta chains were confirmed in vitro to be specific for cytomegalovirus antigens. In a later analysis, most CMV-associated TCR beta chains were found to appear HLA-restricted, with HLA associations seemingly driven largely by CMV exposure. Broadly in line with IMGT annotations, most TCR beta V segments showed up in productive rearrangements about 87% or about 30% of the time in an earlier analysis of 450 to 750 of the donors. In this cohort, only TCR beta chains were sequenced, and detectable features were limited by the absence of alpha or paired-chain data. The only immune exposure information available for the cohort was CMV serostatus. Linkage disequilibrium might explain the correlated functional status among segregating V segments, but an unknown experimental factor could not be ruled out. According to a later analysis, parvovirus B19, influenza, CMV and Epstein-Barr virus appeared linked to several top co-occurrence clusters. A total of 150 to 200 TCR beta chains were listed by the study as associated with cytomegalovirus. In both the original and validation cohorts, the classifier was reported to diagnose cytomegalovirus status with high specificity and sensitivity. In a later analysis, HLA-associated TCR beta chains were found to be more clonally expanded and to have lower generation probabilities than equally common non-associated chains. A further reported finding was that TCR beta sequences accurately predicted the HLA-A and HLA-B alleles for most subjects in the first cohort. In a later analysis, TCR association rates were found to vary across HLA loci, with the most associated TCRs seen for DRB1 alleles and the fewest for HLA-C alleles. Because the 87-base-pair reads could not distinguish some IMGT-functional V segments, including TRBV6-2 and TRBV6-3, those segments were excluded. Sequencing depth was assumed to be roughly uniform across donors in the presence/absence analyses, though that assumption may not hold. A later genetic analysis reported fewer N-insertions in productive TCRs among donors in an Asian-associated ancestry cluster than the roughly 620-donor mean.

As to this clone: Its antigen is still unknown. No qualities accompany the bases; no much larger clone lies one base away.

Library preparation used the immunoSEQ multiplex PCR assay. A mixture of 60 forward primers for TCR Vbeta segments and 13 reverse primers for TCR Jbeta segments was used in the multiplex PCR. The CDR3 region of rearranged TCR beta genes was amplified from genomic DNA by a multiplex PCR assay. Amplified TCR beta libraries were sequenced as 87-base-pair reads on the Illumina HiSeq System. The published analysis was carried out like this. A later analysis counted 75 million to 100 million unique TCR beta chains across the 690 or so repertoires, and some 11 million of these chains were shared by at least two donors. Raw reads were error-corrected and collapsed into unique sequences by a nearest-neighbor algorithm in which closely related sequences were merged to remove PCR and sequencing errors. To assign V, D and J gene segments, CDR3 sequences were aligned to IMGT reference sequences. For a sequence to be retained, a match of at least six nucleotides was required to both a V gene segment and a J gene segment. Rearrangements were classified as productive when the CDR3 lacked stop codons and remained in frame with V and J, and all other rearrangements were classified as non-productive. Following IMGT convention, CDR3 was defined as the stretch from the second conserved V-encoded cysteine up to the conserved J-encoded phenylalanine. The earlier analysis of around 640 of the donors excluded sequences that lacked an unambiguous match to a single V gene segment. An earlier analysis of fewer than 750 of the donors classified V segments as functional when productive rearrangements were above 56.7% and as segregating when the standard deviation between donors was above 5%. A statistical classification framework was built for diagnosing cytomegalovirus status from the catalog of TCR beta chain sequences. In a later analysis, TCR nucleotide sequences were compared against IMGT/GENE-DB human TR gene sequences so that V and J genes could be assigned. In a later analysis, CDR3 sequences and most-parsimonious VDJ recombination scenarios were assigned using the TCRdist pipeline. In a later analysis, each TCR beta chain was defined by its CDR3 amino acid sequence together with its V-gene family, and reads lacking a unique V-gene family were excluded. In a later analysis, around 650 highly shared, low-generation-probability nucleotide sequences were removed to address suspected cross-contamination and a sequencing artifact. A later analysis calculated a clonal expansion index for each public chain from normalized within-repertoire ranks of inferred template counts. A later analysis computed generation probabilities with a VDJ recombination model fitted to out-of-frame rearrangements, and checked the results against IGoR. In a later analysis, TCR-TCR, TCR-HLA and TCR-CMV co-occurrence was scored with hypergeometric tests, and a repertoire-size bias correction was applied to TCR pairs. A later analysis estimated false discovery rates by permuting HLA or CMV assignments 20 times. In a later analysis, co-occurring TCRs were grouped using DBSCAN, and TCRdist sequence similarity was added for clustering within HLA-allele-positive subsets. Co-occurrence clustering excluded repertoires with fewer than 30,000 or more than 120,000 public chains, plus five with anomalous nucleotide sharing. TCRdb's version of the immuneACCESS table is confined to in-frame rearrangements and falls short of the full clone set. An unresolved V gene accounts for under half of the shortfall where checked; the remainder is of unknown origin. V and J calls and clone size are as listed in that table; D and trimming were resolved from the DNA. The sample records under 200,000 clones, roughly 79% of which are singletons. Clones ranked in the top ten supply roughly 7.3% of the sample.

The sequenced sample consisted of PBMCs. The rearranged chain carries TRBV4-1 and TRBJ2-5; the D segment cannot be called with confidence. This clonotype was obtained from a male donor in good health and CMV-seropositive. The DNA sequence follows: TGCGCCAGCAGCCAAGCTTCTCCCCAAGAGACCCAGTACTTC. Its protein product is CASSQASPQETQYF.